Listed here is a single T cell receptor beta chain. Using immunoSEQ multiplex PCR, the repertoire was profiled, and TCRdb retains in-frame clones only, with some absent. The sample includes approximately 91,000 clones, about 77% of them seen just once. These data come from a study of blood T cell repertoires in COVID-19. Germline V CDR1 and CDR2: SGHTA, FQGNSA. Trimming removed 6 bases from V and 2 bases from J; junction bases left unmatched: 7. The length of the CDR3 is 14 residues. The TCR was taken from a woman older than 75 with acute or convalescent COVID-19. The rearrangement uses TRBV7-2 and TRBJ2-7; 7 nucleotides align to TRBD1. The sample consisted of peripheral blood. The CDR3 DNA follows: TGTGCCAGCAGAAAAACGACAGGGACCTACGAGCAGTACTTC. Amino acid sequence: CASRKTTGTYEQYF.